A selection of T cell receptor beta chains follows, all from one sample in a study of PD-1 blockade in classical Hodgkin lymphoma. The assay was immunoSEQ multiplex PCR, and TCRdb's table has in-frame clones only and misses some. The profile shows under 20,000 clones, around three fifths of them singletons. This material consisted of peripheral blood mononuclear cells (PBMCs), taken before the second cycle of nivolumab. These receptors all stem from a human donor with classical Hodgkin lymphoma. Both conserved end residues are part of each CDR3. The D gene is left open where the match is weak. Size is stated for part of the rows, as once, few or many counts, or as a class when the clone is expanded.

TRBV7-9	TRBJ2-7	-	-	TGTGCCAGCAGCTTAGCTGTCGGCCCCTACGAGCAGTACTTC	CASSLAVGPYEQYF
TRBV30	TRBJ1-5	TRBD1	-	TGTGCCTGGAGTGTAGGAGGGGGCTACCAGCCCCAGCATTTT	CAWSVGGGYQPQHF
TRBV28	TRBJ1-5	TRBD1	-	TGTGCCAGCCGACGACAGGGAGCGATGCAGCCCCAGCATTTT	CASRRQGAMQPQHF
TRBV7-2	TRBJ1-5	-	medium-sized	TGTGCCAGCAGCTGGTGGCCCCAGCATTTT	CASSWWPQHF
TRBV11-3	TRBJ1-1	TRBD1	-	TGTGCCAGCAGCTTAGGGCAGGGGGAGAACACTGAAGCTTTCTTT	CASSLGQGENTEAFF
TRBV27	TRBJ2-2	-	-	TGTGCCAGCAGTTCAACCCGTACTAGCAGGAGGAACACCGGGGAGCTGTTTTTT	CASSSTRTSRRNTGELFF
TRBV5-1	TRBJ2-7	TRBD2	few	TGCGCCAGCAGCCCCTCCCTAGCGGGAGTAAGTGAGCAGTACTTC	CASSPSLAGVSEQYF
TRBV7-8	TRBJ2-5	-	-	TGTGCCAGCAGCTTAGGCGGTGAGGGGACCCAGTACTTC	CASSLGGEGTQYF
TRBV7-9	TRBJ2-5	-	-	TGTGCCAGCAGCTTAGGAGACCGTCCAGGGGCCCAAGAGACCCAGTACTTC	CASSLGDRPGAQETQYF
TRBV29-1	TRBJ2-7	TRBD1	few	TGCAGCGTGGCCGGGACAGGGGGTCCCTACGAGCAGTACTTC	CSVAGTGGPYEQYF
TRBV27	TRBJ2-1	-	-	TGTGCCAGCAGTTCCCTCGGCTGGAACTACAATGAGCAGTTCTTC	CASSSLGWNYNEQFF
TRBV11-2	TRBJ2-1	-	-	TGTGCCAGCATTAAGGGGGTAGGCATCTACAATGAGCAGTTCTTC	CASIKGVGIYNEQFF
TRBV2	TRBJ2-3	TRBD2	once	TGTGCCAGCAGTGAAGTTGTACTAGCGGGAGTCCGTGATACGCAGTATTTT	CASSEVVLAGVRDTQYF
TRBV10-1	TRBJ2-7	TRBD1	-	TGCGCCAGCGCCGGGACAGACTCCTACGAGCAGTACTTC	CASAGTDSYEQYF
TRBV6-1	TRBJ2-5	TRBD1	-	TGTGCCAGCAGTGAACAGGGGGTCGAGACCCAGTACTTC	CASSEQGVETQYF
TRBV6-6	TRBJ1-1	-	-	TGTGCCAGCAGTTATGGTGGACGGGGGAACACTGAAGCTTTCTTT	CASSYGGRGNTEAFF
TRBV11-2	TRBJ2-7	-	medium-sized	TGTGCCAGCAGCGACTCCCTTAGGGACTACGAGCAGTACTTC	CASSDSLRDYEQYF
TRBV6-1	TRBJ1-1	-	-	TGTGCCAGCAGTGGCCAACAGCCTGAAGCTTTCTTT	CASSGQQPEAFF
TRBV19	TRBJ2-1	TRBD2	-	TGTGCCAGTAGTCTTCGACTAGCGGGACACAATGAGCAGTTCTTC	CASSLRLAGHNEQFF
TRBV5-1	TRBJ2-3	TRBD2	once	TGCGCCAGCAATCGCGGGAGGGTCACAGATACGCAGTATTTT	CASNRGRVTDTQYF
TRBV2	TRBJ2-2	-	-	TGTGCCAGCAGCCCCTATCGCGGGGAGCTGTTTTTT	CASSPYRGELFF
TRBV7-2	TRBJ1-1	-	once	TGTGCCAGCAGCTTAGGTGTATGGAGCACTGAAGCTTTCTTT	CASSLGVWSTEAFF
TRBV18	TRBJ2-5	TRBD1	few	TGTGCCAGCTCACCCCCGGGACAGGGAGGAGAGACCCAGTACTTC	CASSPPGQGGETQYF
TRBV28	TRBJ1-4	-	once	TGTGCCAGCAGCCTATTCGAAAAACTGTTTTTT	CASSLFEKLFF
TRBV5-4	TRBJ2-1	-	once	TGTGCCAGCAGCCAAAACAGGGGAGGCTCCTACAATGAGCAGTTCTTC	CASSQNRGGSYNEQFF
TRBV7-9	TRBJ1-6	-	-	TGTGCCAGCAGCTTCTGGGGTGGTAATTCACCCCTCCACTTT	CASSFWGGNSPLHF
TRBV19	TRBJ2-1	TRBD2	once	TGTGCCAGTTCCCGACTAGCGGGAGAAATAATTGAGCAGTTCTTC	CASSRLAGEIIEQFF
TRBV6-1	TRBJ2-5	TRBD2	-	TGTGCCAGCAGCTTGGGAGCCACACGGCGGGAGCAGTACTTC	CASSLGATRREQYF
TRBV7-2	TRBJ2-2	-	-	TGTGCCAGCAGCTTAGTCCTAGGAGGGGCCGCCGGGGAGCTGTTTTTT	CASSLVLGGAAGELFF
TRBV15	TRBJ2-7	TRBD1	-	TGTGCCACCAGTCCGGGACAGGGGGCTCCAGTTTACGAGCAGTACTTC	CATSPGQGAPVYEQYF
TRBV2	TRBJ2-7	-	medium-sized	TGTGCCAGCAGTGAATTCTTTGTAGGGGCCGAGCAGTACTTC	CASSEFFVGAEQYF
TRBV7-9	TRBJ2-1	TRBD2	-	TGTGCCAGCAGCCCGGTAGCGGGCTCCTACAATGAGCAGTTCTTC	CASSPVAGSYNEQFF
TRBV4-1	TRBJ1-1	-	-	TGCGCCAGCAGCCAGGCTGCCTCAGGGATGGCTGAAGCTTTCTTT	CASSQAASGMAEAFF
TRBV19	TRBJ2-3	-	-	TGTGCCAGTAGTGGCCAGTTCACAGATACGCAGTATTTT	CASSGQFTDTQYF
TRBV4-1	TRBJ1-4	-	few	TGCGCCAGCAGCGCGGCACAGGGAAGGGAAAAACTGTTTTTT	CASSAAQGREKLFF
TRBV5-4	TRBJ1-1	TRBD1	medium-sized	TGTGCCAGAGGGACAGGGGGCAAGAGTGAAGCTTTCTTT	CARGTGGKSEAFF
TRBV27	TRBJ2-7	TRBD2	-	TGTGCCAGCAGTTCGAGGCTAGCGGGAGGGCCAGGGTCCTACGAGCAGTACTTC	CASSSRLAGGPGSYEQYF
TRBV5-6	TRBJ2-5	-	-	TGTGCCAGCAGCTTCAGGACGAATCTTGGGGGGCCACAAGAGACCCAGTACTTC	CASSFRTNLGGPQETQYF
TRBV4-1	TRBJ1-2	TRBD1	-	TGCGCCAGCAGCCACGGTTCGACAGGGGGGCTTGGCTACACCTTC	CASSHGSTGGLGYTF
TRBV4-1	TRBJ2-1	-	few	TGCGCCAGCAGCCAAGTGGACATCTTGGCCTACAATGAGCAGTTCTTC	CASSQVDILAYNEQFF
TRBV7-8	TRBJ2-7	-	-	TGTGCCAGCAGCTCCCTCGGGACCTACGAGCAGTACTTC	CASSSLGTYEQYF
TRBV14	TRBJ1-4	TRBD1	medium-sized	TGTGCCAGCAGCCCCGACAGGGTGAAACTGTTTTTT	CASSPDRVKLFF
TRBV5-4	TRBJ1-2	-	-	TGTGCCAGCAGCTCTGGTGGTAGAAACTATGGCTACACCTTC	CASSSGGRNYGYTF
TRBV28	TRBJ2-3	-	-	TGTGCCAGCAGTTTTACAGGGAGGACAGATACGCAGTATTTT	CASSFTGRTDTQYF
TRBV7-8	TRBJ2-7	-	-	TGTGCCAGCCATGCGTTCGCCACTTACGAGCAGTACTTC	CASHAFATYEQYF
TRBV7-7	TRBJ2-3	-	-	TGTGCTAGCAGCTTAGCCCCCACAGATACGCAGTATTTT	CASSLAPTDTQYF
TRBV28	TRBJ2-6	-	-	TGTGCCAGCAGTTCTGTTGGGGCCAACGTCCTGACTTTC	CASSSVGANVLTF
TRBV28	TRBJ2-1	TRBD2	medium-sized	TGTGCCAGCAGTTTATTTGCGGGAGGGCCGGGGAATGAGCAGTTCTTC	CASSLFAGGPGNEQFF
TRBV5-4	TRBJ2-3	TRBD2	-	TGTGCCAGCAGCAGTGGGACTAGCGGGAGAACAGATACGCAGTATTTT	CASSSGTSGRTDTQYF
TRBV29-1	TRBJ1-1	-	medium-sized	TGCAGCGTGGGGGGGTACGCTGAAGCTTTCTTT	CSVGGYAEAFF
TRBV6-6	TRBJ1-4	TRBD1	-	TGTGCCAGCGGTAGGGGGACAGGGTTGGCTAATGAAAAACTGTTTTTT	CASGRGTGLANEKLFF
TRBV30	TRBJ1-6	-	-	TGTGCCTGGAGTGTACAGGGTAATTCACCCCTCCACTTT	CAWSVQGNSPLHF
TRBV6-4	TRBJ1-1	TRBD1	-	TGTGCCAGCAGCGCCGAACAGGGGTTTGAAGCTTTCTTT	CASSAEQGFEAFF
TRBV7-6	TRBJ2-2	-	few	TGTGCCAGCAGTGGGTTCCTTCGCGCCGGGGAGCTGTTTTTT	CASSGFLRAGELFF